This T cell receptor beta chain appears in the sequencing data of a study of Graves' ophthalmopathy and Graves' hyperthyroidism. Serum thyroxine and TRAb, along with clinical symptoms, thyroid ultrasound and orbital computed tomography, were what diagnosis relied on. A roughly 9.3 ml volume of fresh peripheral blood provided the PBMCs. General study findings and limits: Clonotypes were expanded in thyroid at above 0.001 frequency, and most also appeared in blood. Between ophthalmopathy and stable hyperthyroidism, a 13-signature model drew a separation with roughly 85% sensitivity and just under 83% specificity.

Germline V gene data show CDR1 as SEHNR and CDR2 as FQNEAQ (reference sequence). The CDR3 sequence is 13 residues long. V trimming: 2 bases; J trimming: 6 bases; junction bases outside the gene matches: 3. Beta-chain TCR CDR3 regions were amplified from RNA transcripts. HTBI-primed first-round RT-PCR preceded second-round multiplex PCR. TCRdb re-derived calls from the multiplex PCR reads in MiXCR, one entry per CDR3 protein. The sample has around 670,000 distinct CDR3 sequences, roughly 41% seen once. This clonotype was observed many times. Its antigen remains unknown. The material sequenced was peripheral blood. V and J are TRBV7-9 and TRBJ1-1, with 7 bases matching TRBD1. This sequence was found in an adult man with Graves' ophthalmopathy. CDR3 in DNA: TGTGCCAGCAGCTTACTCGGGACAGCTGAAGCTTTCTTT. Its translation: CASSLLGTAEAFF.